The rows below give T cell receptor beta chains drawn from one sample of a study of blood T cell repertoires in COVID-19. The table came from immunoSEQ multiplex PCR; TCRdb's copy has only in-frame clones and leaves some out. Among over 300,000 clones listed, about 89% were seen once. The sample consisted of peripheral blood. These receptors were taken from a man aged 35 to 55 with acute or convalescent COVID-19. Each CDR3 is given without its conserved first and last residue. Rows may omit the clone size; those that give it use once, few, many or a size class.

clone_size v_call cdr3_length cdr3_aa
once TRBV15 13 ATSRDLYSGNTIY
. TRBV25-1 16 ASIRGTGDLLADNEQF
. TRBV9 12 ASSSGTGFEKLF
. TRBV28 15 ASSPTGGGVAGNTIY
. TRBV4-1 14 ASSQDPTGSNEKLF
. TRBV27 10 ASSLAGYGYT
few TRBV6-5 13 ASSLGLAAYNEQF
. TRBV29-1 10 SVRTGYNEQF
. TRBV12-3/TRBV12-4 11 ASSQGVAGELF
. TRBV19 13 ASSIRDRGLAGYT
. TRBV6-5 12 ASASSGDLYGYT
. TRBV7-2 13 ASSLERGRSNEQF
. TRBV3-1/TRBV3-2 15 ASSQDIRQGSYNEQF
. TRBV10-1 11 ASSGAGVGEQF
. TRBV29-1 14 SVEIPTSDYSYEQY
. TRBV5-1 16 ASSLVASGGTSYNEQF
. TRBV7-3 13 ASSDPTGGNTEAF
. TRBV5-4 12 ASSLSIMNTEAF
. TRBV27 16 ASSFSWTSGGRYNEQF
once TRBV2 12 ASSEEGGNTEAF
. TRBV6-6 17 ASSSIKGAGLNSYNEQF
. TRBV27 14 ASSLQGAPNTGELF
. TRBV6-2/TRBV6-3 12 ASSSQGAHEKLF
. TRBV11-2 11 ASSSGTANSQH